This T cell receptor (beta chain) appears in the sequencing data of a study of blood T cells in healthy people across ages. A sample-barcoded 5' primer and a J-beta primer mix were used in a second PCR of roughly 6 to 12 cycles. TCRdb used MiXCR to reprocess the 5' RACE reads, holding one entry per CDR3 protein. Found here are approximately 1,000,000 distinct CDR3 sequences, 35% to 50% of them singletons; the top ten hold about 20%. Germline V gene data show CDR1 as SEHNR and CDR2 as FQNEAQ (reference sequence). The CDR3 runs 11 residues. V dropped 5 bases and J dropped 4 bases, with 4 bases sitting between them.

J is TRBJ2-3 and V is TRBV7-9; unclear D gene. Sequencing was carried out using blood. This clonotype originated in a woman in her fifties or sixties in good health. CDR3 sequence reads: CASSHSDTQYF. The CDR3 region has the DNA TGTGCCAGCAGCCATTCAGATACGCAGTATTTT. Drawing the rest from reference TRBV7-9 and TRBJ2-3, the complete variable domain is DTGVSQNPRHKITKRGQNVTFRCDPISEHNRLYWYRQTLGQGPEFLTYFQNEAQLEKSRLLSDRFSAERPKGSFSTLEIQRTEQGDSAMYLCASSHSDTQYFGPGTRLTVL.